This TCR beta chain was sequenced in a study of metastatic and nonmetastatic thyroid tumors. Looking at the study overall: Malignant and benign thyroid patients had repertoires compared in peripheral blood and tumor or nodule tissue. General study points: Significantly greater TCR beta diversity was reportedly found in malignant thyroid tumors than in benign nodules (in blood and tumor).

TCRdb re-called the PCR reads through MiXCR. This table has some 35,000 clones, approximately 34% appearing once. The germline CDR1 and CDR2 sequences are SGHAT and FQDESV (reference sequence). The CDR3 is 15 amino acids. V shed 8 bases and J 3 bases; nucleotides not matched to a gene: 5. This clone has ten or more counts. The antigen is unknown. Patients had received no treatment of any kind before thyroid surgery. The V gene is TRBV11-1, the J gene TRBJ2-2, with 11 bases fitting TRBD1. Sequenced input: tumor tissue. The origin of this receptor is a female donor with papillary thyroid cancer or a benign thyroid nodule (not recorded which). Some clones in this sample may be carry-over from other donors' samples. CDR3 sequence: CASGPGQGDTGELFF. CDR3 in DNA: TGTGCCAGCGGTCCGGGACAGGGGGACACCGGGGAGCTGTTTTTT. The whole variable domain, filled in from reference TRBV11-1 and TRBJ2-2, reads EAEVAQSPRYKITEKSQAVAFWCDPISGHATLYWYRQILGQGPELLVQFQDESVVDDSQLPKDRFSAERLKGVDSTLKIQPAELGDSAMYLCASGPGQGDTGELFFGEGSRLTVL.